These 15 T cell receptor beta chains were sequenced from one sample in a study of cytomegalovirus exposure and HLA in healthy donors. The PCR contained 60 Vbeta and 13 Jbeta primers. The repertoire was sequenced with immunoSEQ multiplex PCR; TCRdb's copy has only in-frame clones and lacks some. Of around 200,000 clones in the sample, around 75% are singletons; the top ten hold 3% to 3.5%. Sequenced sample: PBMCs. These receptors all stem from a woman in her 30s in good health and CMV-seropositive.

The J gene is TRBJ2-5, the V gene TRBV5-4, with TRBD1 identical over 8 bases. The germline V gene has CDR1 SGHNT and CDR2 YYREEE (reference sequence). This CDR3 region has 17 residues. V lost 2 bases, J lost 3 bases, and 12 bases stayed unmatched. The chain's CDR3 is CASSLITQGVGKETQYF. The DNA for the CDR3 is TGTGCCAGCAGCTTAATTACACAGGGGGTAGGCAAAGAGACCCAGTACTTC.

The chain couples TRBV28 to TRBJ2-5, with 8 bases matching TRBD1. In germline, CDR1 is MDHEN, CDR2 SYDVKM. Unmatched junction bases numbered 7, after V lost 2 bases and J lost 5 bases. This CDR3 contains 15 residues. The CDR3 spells CASSLPTGDAETQYF. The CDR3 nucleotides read TGTGCCAGCAGTTTACCGACAGGGGACGCGGAGACCCAGTACTTC.

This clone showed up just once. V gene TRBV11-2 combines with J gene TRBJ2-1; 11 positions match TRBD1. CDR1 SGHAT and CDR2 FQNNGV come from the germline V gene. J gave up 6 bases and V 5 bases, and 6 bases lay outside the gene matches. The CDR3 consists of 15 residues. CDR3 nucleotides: TGTGCCAGCAGCGTACTCGGGACAGGGGGCAATGAGCAGTTCTTC. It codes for CASSVLGTGGNEQFF.

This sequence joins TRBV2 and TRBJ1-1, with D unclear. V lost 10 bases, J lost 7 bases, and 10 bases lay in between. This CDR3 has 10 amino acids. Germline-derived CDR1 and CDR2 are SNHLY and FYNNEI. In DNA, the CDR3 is TGTGCCACCATCAAGAGTGAAGCTTTCTTT. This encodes CATIKSEAFF.

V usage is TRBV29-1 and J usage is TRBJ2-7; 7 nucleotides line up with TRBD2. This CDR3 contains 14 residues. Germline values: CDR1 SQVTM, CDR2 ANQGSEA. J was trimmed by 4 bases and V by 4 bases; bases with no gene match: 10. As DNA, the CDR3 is TGCAGCGTTGGGGGAGGGGAGTCGGGTTACGAGCAGTACTTC. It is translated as CSVGGGESGYEQYF.

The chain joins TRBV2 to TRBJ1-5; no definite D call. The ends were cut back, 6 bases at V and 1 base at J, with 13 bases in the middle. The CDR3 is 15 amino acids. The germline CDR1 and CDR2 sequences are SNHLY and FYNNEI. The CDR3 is CASSYWTGSNQPQHF. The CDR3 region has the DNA TGTGCCAGCAGCTATTGGACGGGGAGCAATCAGCCCCAGCATTTT.

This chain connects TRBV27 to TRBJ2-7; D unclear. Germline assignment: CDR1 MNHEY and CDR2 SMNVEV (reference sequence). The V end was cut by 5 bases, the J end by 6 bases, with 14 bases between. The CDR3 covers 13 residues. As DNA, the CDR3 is TGTGCCAGCAGTGCAAGACAAGGCCGCGAGCAGTACTTC. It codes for CASSARQGREQYF.

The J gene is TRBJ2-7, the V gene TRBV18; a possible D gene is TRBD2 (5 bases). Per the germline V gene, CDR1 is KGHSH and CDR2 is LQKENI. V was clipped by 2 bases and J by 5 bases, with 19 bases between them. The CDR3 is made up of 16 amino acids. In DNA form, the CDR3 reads TGTGCCAGCTCACCAGTCGGACTCTCCGGAAGGGACGAGCAGTACTTC. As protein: CASSPVGLSGRDEQYF.

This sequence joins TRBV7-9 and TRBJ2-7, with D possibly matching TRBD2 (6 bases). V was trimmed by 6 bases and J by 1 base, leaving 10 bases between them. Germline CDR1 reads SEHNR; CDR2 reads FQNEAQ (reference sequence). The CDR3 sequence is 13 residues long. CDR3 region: CASSPAGSYEQYF. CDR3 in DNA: TGTGCCAGCAGTCCTGCGGGGTCCTACGAGCAGTACTTC.

This chain's CDR3 is CASTESPGLSYEQYF. The CDR3, as DNA: TGTGCCAGCACCGAGTCCCCAGGCCTATCCTACGAGCAGTACTTC. This sequence joins TRBV7-6 and TRBJ2-7, with D uncertain. From germline, CDR1 is SGHVS and CDR2 FNYEAQ. V lost 7 bases, J lost 1 base, and 17 bases lay in between. This CDR3 is built from 15 residues.

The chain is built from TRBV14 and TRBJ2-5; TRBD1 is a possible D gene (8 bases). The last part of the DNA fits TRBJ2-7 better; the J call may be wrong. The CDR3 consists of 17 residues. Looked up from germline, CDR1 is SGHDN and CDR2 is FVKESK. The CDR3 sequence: CASSPYLSTGGGYEQYF. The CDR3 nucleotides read TGTGCCAGCAGCCCCTATTTGAGCACAGGGGGGGGATACGAGCAGTACTTC.

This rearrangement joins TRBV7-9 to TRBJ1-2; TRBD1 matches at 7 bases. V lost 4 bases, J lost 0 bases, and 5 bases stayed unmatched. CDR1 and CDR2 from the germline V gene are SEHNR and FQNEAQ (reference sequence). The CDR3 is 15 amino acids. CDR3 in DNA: TGTGCCAGCAGCTCCCCGGACAGGACTAACTATGGCTACACCTTC. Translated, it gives CASSSPDRTNYGYTF. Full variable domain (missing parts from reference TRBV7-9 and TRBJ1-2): DTGVSQNPRHKITKRGQNVTFRCDPISEHNRLYWYRQTLGQGPEFLTYFQNEAQLEKSRLLSDRFSAERPKGSFSTLEIQRTEQGDSAMYLCASSSPDRTNYGYTFGSGTRLTVV.

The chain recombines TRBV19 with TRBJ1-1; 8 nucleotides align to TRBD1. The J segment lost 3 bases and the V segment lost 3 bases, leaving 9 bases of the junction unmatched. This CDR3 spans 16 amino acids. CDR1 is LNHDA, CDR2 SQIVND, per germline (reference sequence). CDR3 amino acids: CASSMAQGATDTEAFF. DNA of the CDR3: TGTGCCAGTAGTATGGCTCAGGGGGCGACGGACACTGAAGCTTTCTTT.

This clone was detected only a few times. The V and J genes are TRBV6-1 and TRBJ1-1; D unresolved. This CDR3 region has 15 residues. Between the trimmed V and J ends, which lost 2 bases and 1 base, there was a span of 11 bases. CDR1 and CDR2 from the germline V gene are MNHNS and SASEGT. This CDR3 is CASSERGATNTEAFF. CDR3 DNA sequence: TGTGCCAGCAGTGAAAGAGGAGCCACGAACACTGAAGCTTTCTTT.

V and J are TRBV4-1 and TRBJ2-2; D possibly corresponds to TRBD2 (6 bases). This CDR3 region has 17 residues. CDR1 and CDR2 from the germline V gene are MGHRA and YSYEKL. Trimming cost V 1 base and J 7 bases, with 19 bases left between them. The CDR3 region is CASSQASGEDGYGELFF. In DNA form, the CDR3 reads TGCGCCAGCAGCCAAGCCTCGGGGGAGGACGGGTACGGGGAGCTGTTTTTT.